The 25 T cell receptor beta chains presented below share a single source sample, sequenced in a study of response to subunit inactivated influenza vaccine. MiXCR was run by TCRdb on the RT-PCR reads, yielding one entry per CDR3 protein. This sample has around 570,000 distinct CDR3 sequences, with 11% found just once. This same sample was also part of a study on T cells expressing NK-cell markers. That source adds: What made the TCR beta cDNA was 5'RACE template switching with UMIs.

The specimen was PBMCs from blood, collected on the day of vaccination. These receptor sequences come from a man aged 45-65 years who received an inactivated influenza vaccine.

The chain has TRBV20-1 and TRBJ2-1; D not resolved. Trimming took 4 bases from V and 4 from J, leaving 14 bases between them. CDR3 length: 14 amino acids. Germline-derived CDR1 and CDR2 are DFQATT and SNEGSKA (reference sequence). The CDR3 sequence is CSATKAAAYNEQFF. CDR3 in DNA: TGCAGTGCTACTAAAGCAGCTGCGTACAATGAGCAGTTCTTC.

The chain employs TRBV28 and TRBJ2-7, with D uncertain. Germline CDR1 MDHEN, CDR2 SYDVKM. The CDR3 spans 13 residues. V lost 3 bases to trimming and J lost 6 bases, with 12 bases between them. As DNA, the CDR3 is TGTGCCAGCAGTTTTAGTCTCCCGAGCGAGCAGTACTTC. It yields the protein CASSFSLPSEQYF. The full variable domain, in which reference TRBV28 and TRBJ2-7 provide the parts outside the CDR3, is DVKVTQSSRYLVKRTGEKVFLECVQDMDHENMFWYRQDPGLGLRLIYFSYDVKMKEKGDIPEGYSVSREKKERFSLILESASTNQTSMYLCASSFSLPSEQYFGPGTRLTVT.

The V call is TRBV4-3, the J call TRBJ2-2; 11 positions match TRBD2. The length of the CDR3 is 17 residues. Germline V CDR1 and CDR2: LGHNA, YSLEER. Germline trimming cut 8 bases from V and 0 bases from J; bases unmatched to any gene: 8. CDR3 sequence reads: CASSQPGLAANTGELFF. The CDR3 bases are TGCGCCAGCTCCCAACCGGGACTAGCGGCGAACACCGGGGAGCTGTTTTTT.

In this sample, this clonotype turned up a few times. J is TRBJ2-7 and V is TRBV11-1; 8 bases are shared with TRBD2. The CDR3 spans 15 residues. CDR1 SGHAT and CDR2 FQDESV come from the germline V gene (reference sequence). V lost 5 bases and J lost 0; bases outside the gene matches: 6. The CDR3 protein is CASSIQRGSSYEQYF. The CDR3 nucleotides read TGTGCCAGCAGCATCCAGCGGGGGAGCTCCTACGAGCAGTACTTC.

This clonotype has only a few counts. This chain joins TRBV18 and TRBJ2-5; D might be TRBD1 or TRBD2, each matching 5 bases. V was cut by 4 bases and J by 7 bases, with 13 bases left in between. Germline CDR1 is KGHSH and CDR2 is LQKENI. The CDR3 covers 13 residues. Here the CDR3 DNA reads TGTGCCAGCTCACGCCGGGACGAGGGGACCCAGTACTTC. Translated: CASSRRDEGTQYF.

This clonotype has only a few counts. An end of the junction does not agree with germline; a read error may underlie this. The CDR3 here is CASSDPTMRGQNF. CDR3 in DNA: TGTGCCAGCAGCGACCCCACCATGAGAGGGCAGAACTTC. The chain employs TRBV12-3 or TRBV12-4 and TRBJ2-7; TRBD2 might be the D (5 bases). The CDR3 sequence is 13 residues long.

This clonotype was observed a handful of times. V is TRBV6-2 or TRBV6-3 and J is TRBJ2-4, with D perhaps matching TRBD2 (6 bases). There are 17 residues in the CDR3. Germline-derived CDR1 and CDR2 are MNHEY and SVGEGT. V was clipped by 5 bases and J by 0 bases, with 17 bases between them. CDR3 sequence (DNA): TGTGCCAGCAGTCGGTTTAGCGGAAGACTAGCCAAAAACATTCAGTACTTC. Its translation: CASSRFSGRLAKNIQYF.

This chain uses TRBV7-2 with TRBJ2-2, with D possibly matching TRBD2 (6 bases). This CDR3 spans 16 amino acids. The V and J ends lost 1 base and 0 bases respectively, with 9 bases between them. CDR1 SGHTA and CDR2 FQGNSA come from the germline V gene. The CDR3 spells CASSLVVAANTGELFF. CDR3 DNA sequence: TGTGCCAGCAGCTTAGTTGTAGCGGCGAACACCGGGGAGCTGTTTTTT.

This clonotype showed up just a few times. The chain is built from TRBV15 and TRBJ1-4; TRBD1 might be the D (6 bases). Deletions cut 0 bases from V and 4 bases from J, with 12 bases between. Germline V gives CDR1 LNHNV, CDR2 YYDKDF (reference sequence). The length of the CDR3 is 16 residues. CDR3 sequence reads: CATSREGGRNNEKLFF. The CDR3 bases are TGTGCCACCAGCAGAGAGGGGGGGCGGAATAATGAAAAACTGTTTTTT.

This clonotype was counted between two and nine times. CDR3 in amino acids: CASSRDGASNQPQHF. In nucleotides, the CDR3 is TGTGCCAGCAGCAGGGACGGAGCTAGCAATCAGCCCCAGCATTTT. The chain has TRBV7-3 and TRBJ1-5, with D possibly being TRBD1 (5 bases). The CDR3 length is 15 residues. Trimming removed 5 bases at V and 0 bases at J, with 11 bases between. Germline CDR1 reads SGHTA; CDR2 reads FQGTGA.

The chain links TRBV5-6 to TRBJ2-7; a possible D gene is TRBD1 (5 bases). In germline, CDR1 is SGHDT, CDR2 YYEEEE. The germline V and J ends were trimmed by 2 bases and 2 bases, with 11 bases remaining between them. There are 14 residues in the CDR3. CDR3 in DNA: TGTGCCAGCAGCTTCGAGACAGTTCCCTACGAGCAGTACTTC. Translation: CASSFETVPYEQYF.

This chain joins TRBV7-9 and TRBJ2-7; D gene ambiguous. CDR3 length: 15 residues. The germline V gene encodes CDR1 SEHNR and CDR2 FQNEAQ (reference sequence). Trimming took 1 base from V and 6 from J, leaving 16 bases between them. CDR3 in amino acids: CASSLGEPRRGEQYF. CDR3 nucleotide sequence: TGTGCCAGCAGCTTAGGAGAACCCCGGAGAGGCGAGCAGTACTTC.

The rearrangement uses TRBV6-5 and TRBJ1-3, with 8 nucleotides matching TRBD1. The CDR3 spans 18 residues. Losses at the gene ends were 2 bases for V and 4 bases for J; bases not matched to a gene: 13. CDR1 and CDR2 (germline): MNHEY, SVGAGI. The CDR3 region has the DNA TGTGCCAGCAGTTACCAGAGCAGGGGGCAGGCAACGGGAAACACCATATATTTT. Translated, it gives CASSYQSRGQATGNTIYF.

This chain links TRBV5-6 with TRBJ1-1; a weak D match, TRBD1 (5 bases). CDR1 is SGHDT, CDR2 YYEEEE, per germline. CDR3 length: 14 residues. V lost 0 bases, J lost 4 bases, and 10 bases lay in between. The CDR3 sequence is CASSLDPGVTEAFF. The CDR3 bases are TGTGCCAGCAGCTTGGATCCGGGGGTCACTGAAGCTTTCTTT.

This clonotype was counted a few times. This chain connects TRBV10-3 to TRBJ1-5; the D is unclear. This CDR3 contains 12 residues. V lost 3 bases and J lost 7, with 7 bases in between. Germline V CDR1 and CDR2: ENHRY, SYGVKD. CDR3 DNA: TGTGCCATCAGTGATTTGGAACAGCCCCAGCATTTT. Its protein product is CAISDLEQPQHF.

The genes are TRBV25-1 and TRBJ2-5; tentatively, D is TRBD2 (5 bases). Trimming took 1 base from V and 2 from J, leaving 14 bases between them. Per the germline V gene, CDR1 is MGHDK and CDR2 is SYGVNS. The CDR3 length is 16 residues. CDR3 nucleotides: TGTGCCAGCAGTGAATCTTGGGCTAGCCCGCAAGAGACCCAGTACTTC. It encodes CASSESWASPQETQYF.

This clonotype was seen more than once but under ten times. This chain uses TRBV29-1 with TRBJ2-6; D might be TRBD1 (5 bases). V gave up 5 bases and J gave up 0 bases, with 11 bases separating them. This CDR3 comprises 15 residues. CDR1 and CDR2 (germline): SQVTM, ANQGSEA. CDR3 sequence (DNA): TGCAGCGTTAAAGGGGTCTACTCTGGGGCCAACGTCCTGACTTTC. Translation: CSVKGVYSGANVLTF.

V is TRBV2 and J is TRBJ2-2; 10 bases are shared with TRBD2. The V gene's germline CDR1 is SNHLY and CDR2 FYNNEI. V trimming: 8 bases; J trimming: 4 bases; junction bases outside the gene matches: 10. The CDR3 runs to 16 residues. CDR3 bases: TGTGCCAGCGTCGGTAGCGGGGGGCGGGTCACCGGGGAGCTGTTTTTT. Protein product: CASVGSGGRVTGELFF.

On this clonotype itself: Just one base apart from a much larger clone, this may be a read error. This chain joins TRBV5-6 and TRBJ2-1; 11 bases fit TRBD2. This CDR3 has 14 residues. J gave up 8 bases and V 7 bases, and 8 bases lay outside the gene matches. The V gene's germline CDR1 is SGHDT and CDR2 YYEEEE. This chain's CDR3 is CASGYGTSGYEQFF. As DNA, the CDR3 is TGTGCCAGCGGTTACGGGACTAGCGGCTATGAGCAGTTCTTC.

This chain joins TRBV10-3 and TRBJ2-2; TRBD2 matches 7 bases. Germline V gene data show CDR1 as ENHRY and CDR2 as SYGVKD. The CDR3 runs 15 residues. Trimming cost V 5 bases and J 5 bases; bases outside gene matches: 8. The DNA of the CDR3 is TGTGCCATCAGTCTTTCGCGGGAGAAGACCGGGGAGCTGTTTTTT. Amino acid sequence: CAISLSREKTGELFF.

This rearrangement joins TRBV6-5 to TRBJ2-4; D unclear. Germline CDR1 MNHEY, CDR2 SVGAGI. Trimming pared 8 bases from V and 7 bases from J, leaving 6 bases between. This CDR3 spans 10 amino acids. For the CDR3, the DNA is TGTGCCAGCGGAGAGAACATTCAGTACTTC. Its translation: CASGENIQYF.

This clonotype was observed at least ten times. The chain couples TRBV10-3 to TRBJ1-2; D possibly corresponds to TRBD1 (5 bases). CDR3 size: 12 residues. Trimming cost V 2 bases and J 8 bases, with 9 bases left between them. Germline V gene lookup returns CDR1 ENHRY and CDR2 SYGVKD. CDR3 sequence reads: CAISESKGGYTF. CDR3 nucleotides: TGTGCCATCAGTGAGAGTAAGGGGGGCTACACCTTC.

This clonotype showed up just a few times. The CDR3 DNA sequence: TGTGCCAGCAGCTCCCTTGGACAGGGTGATAATTCACCCCTCCACTTT. It yields the protein CASSSLGQGDNSPLHF. The chain uses TRBV27 and TRBJ1-6; 8 bases agree with TRBD1. Germline V gene lookup returns CDR1 MNHEY and CDR2 SMNVEV (reference sequence). CDR3 length: 16 residues. The ends lost 6 bases at V and 5 bases at J; junction bases unmatched: 9.

This clonotype was detected a few times. The chain links TRBV12-3 or TRBV12-4 to TRBJ1-1, with D unclear. Trimming pared 8 bases from V and 2 bases from J, leaving 15 bases between. CDR3 size: 14 residues. The CDR3 DNA is TGTGCCAGCCTCCCGCCCGGATCCAACACTGAAGCTTTCTTT. Amino acid sequence: CASLPPGSNTEAFF.

This sequence joins TRBV21-1 and TRBJ2-1; TRBD1 was called by the table and not checked on the DNA. TRBV21-1 is termed a pseudogene. The CDR3 consists of 15 residues. CDR3: CASSKAQGARHEQFF. CDR3 bases: TGTGCCAGCAGCAAAGCACAGGGGGCGCGGCATGAGCAGTTCTTC.